This T cell receptor (beta chain) was captured by sequencing in a study of CD4 T cell repertoires in COVID-19. Study information: Other coronavirus spike proteins restimulated relabeled CFSE-low cells expanded with IL-2 for 9 to 10 days.

These memory T cells were uncultured and sequenced directly after ex vivo isolation. The CDR3 loop spans 15 amino acids. The ends were cut back, 0 bases at V and 5 bases at J, with 13 bases in the middle. Germline V gene lookup returns CDR1 SGHDN and CDR2 FVKESK. Some clones are missing from TCRdb's copy, which holds only in-frame ones; the method was immunoSEQ multiplex PCR. The sample lists 20,000 to 30,000 clones, about 94% seen once, with less than 0.75% in the top ten. Here the sequenced sample was circulating follicular helper CD4+ T cells (cTfh) from blood, taken before the COVID-19 pandemic. This chain links TRBV14 with TRBJ1-1; TRBD1 is a possible D gene (5 bases). The sequence came from a human donor who had COVID-19. The CDR3: CASSQDPGGETEAFF. The DNA of the CDR3 is TGTGCCAGCAGCCAAGACCCCGGGGGTGAAACTGAAGCTTTCTTT.